This T cell receptor (beta chain) was retrieved from a study of T cell responses to AZD1222 COVID-19 vaccine. CDR1 and CDR2 (germline): SGHRS, YFSETQ. Trimming at V came to 1 base and at J to 3 bases, leaving 6 bases not matched to a gene. CDR3 length: 16 residues. TCRdb's table, derived via immunoSEQ multiplex PCR, lists solely in-frame clones and lacks some. Of about 90,000 clones in the sample, 85% to 90% were seen once. The receptor was derived from an adult who received the AZD1222 COVID-19 vaccine. The specimen comprised peripheral blood, sampled 28 days after the second AZD1222 dose. V gene TRBV5-1 combines with J gene TRBJ2-7; 11 bases are shared with TRBD2. The CDR3 nucleotides are TGCGCCAGCAGCTTGAGGGGACTAGCGGAGATCTACGAGCAGTACTTC. Amino acids: CASSLRGLAEIYEQYF.